What follows are 22 T cell receptor beta chains derived from one specimen sequenced in a study of T cells after yellow fever vaccination. Via MiXCR, TCRdb re-called the 5' RACE reads, giving one row per CDR3 protein. Altogether fewer than 650,000 distinct CDR3 sequences are present, roughly a fifth being singletons, with the ten largest covering approximately 15%. Specimen: PBMCs, collected approximately 22 days after the first yellow fever vaccination. The receptors derive from a man younger than 35 who received the YFV17D yellow fever vaccine.

This chain joins TRBV6-1 and TRBJ1-2; maybe TRBD1 (5 bases). This CDR3 has 14 residues. The V gene lost 8 bases and the J gene lost 0 bases, with 13 bases spanning the gap. Germline V CDR1 and CDR2: MNHNS, SASEGT. CDR3 loop: CASHPLGPNYGYTF. CDR3 bases: TGTGCCAGCCACCCTCTGGGGCCTAACTATGGCTACACCTTC.

The chain is built from TRBV10-3 and TRBJ2-7; D may be TRBD1 or TRBD2 (5 bases each). The CDR3 length is 15 residues. Germline V gene sequence: CDR1 ENHRY, CDR2 SYGVKD. CDR3 nucleotide sequence: TGTGTTAAACTTGGGGCCCGGGGCTGCTCCTACGAGCAGTACTTC. Protein sequence: CVKLGARGCSYEQYF.

The V gene is TRBV30, the J gene TRBJ1-1; TRBD1 aligns across 7 bases. Germline V CDR1 and CDR2: GTSNPN, SVGIG (reference sequence). The CDR3 runs to 13 residues. J lost 5 bases, V lost 8 bases, and 11 bases had no gene match. The CDR3 nucleotides read TGTGCCCAAGACAGGGTAGAAGGTACTGAAGCTTTCTTT. Amino acid sequence: CAQDRVEGTEAFF.

This clonotype has just one count. The rearrangement joins TRBV5-1 to TRBJ1-5, with TRBD1 matching over 10 bases. The CDR3 covers 15 residues. CDR1 and CDR2 (germline): SGHRS, YFSETQ. The junction had 6 bases not matched to a gene; V was cut back by 4 bases and J by 5 bases. CDR3 DNA sequence: TGCGCCAGCAGCGTTGGTGGACAGGGGGATCAGCCCCAGCATTTT. Protein sequence: CASSVGGQGDQPQHF.

This clonotype appeared a few times. The gene calls are TRBV5-1 and TRBJ1-6, with TRBD1 as a possible D gene (6 bases). V was cut by 4 bases and J by 7 bases, with 12 bases left in between. The germline V gene encodes CDR1 SGHRS and CDR2 YFSETQ. This CDR3 has 14 residues. This chain's CDR3 is CASSPDRRNSPLHF. The DNA for the CDR3 is TGCGCCAGCAGCCCCGACAGGAGAAATTCACCCCTCCACTTT.

In this sample, this clonotype turned up once. The rearrangement links TRBV10-3 to TRBJ1-5; D call uncertain. V was trimmed by 0 bases and J by 2 bases, leaving 5 bases between them. This CDR3 region has 14 residues. Germline V gene sequence: CDR1 ENHRY, CDR2 SYGVKD. The CDR3, as DNA: TGTGCCATCAGTGAGTCGACTGGCAATCAGCCCCAGCATTTT. It specifies CAISESTGNQPQHF.

This clonotype was seen many times. The gene calls are TRBV4-2 and TRBJ1-2, with a tentative D call TRBD1 (6 bases). There are 15 residues in the CDR3. The germline V gene encodes CDR1 LGHNA and CDR2 YNFKEQ. Trimming stripped 0 bases from V and 7 bases from J, with 15 bases between. In DNA, the CDR3 is TGTGCCAGCAGCCAAGATTGGTCGGGGGCAGTTGGCTACACCTTC. Translation gives CASSQDWSGAVGYTF.

V usage is TRBV11-3 and J usage is TRBJ1-1; TRBD1 agrees at 10 bases. The junction had 2 bases not matched to a gene; V was cut back by 4 bases and J by 0 bases. This CDR3 is 15 amino acids long. The germline gives CDR1 SGHNT, CDR2 YENEEA. Here the CDR3 reads CASSWGQGMNTEAFF. In DNA form, the CDR3 reads TGTGCCAGCAGCTGGGGACAGGGGATGAACACTGAAGCTTTCTTT.

This clonotype was observed a handful of times. This rearrangement joins TRBV5-1 to TRBJ2-7; TRBD1 aligns across 11 bases. CDR3 length: 14 amino acids. CDR1 SGHRS and CDR2 YFSETQ come from the germline V gene. V lost 4 bases to trimming and J lost 3 bases; unmatched junction nucleotides: 3. This CDR3 is CASSTGTGGYEQYV. CDR3 sequence (DNA): TGCGCCAGCAGCACCGGGACAGGGGGCTACGAGCAGTACGTC.

This clonotype came up a few times. In DNA form, the CDR3 reads TGTGCCAGCAATCGAGGGGGTATGAACACTGAAGCTTTCTTT. It translates to CASNRGGMNTEAFF. V gene TRBV6-2 or TRBV6-3 combines with J gene TRBJ1-1; the D gene is possibly TRBD1 (6 bases). This CDR3 is built from 14 residues. The V gene's germline CDR1 is MNHEY and CDR2 SVGEGT. V dropped 7 bases and J dropped 0 bases, with 12 bases sitting between them.

This clonotype was detected only a few times. V usage is TRBV18 and J usage is TRBJ2-7; TRBD2 matches 9 bases. Germline CDR1 and CDR2: KGHSH and LQKENI. V dropped 5 bases and J dropped 0; count of bases not matched to a gene: 11. This CDR3 comprises 17 residues. In DNA form, the CDR3 reads TGTGCCAGCTCAAGTTCAGCGGGGGGCTGGGGCTCCTACGAGCAGTACGTC. Protein product: CASSSSAGGWGSYEQYV.

This clonotype was seen only a few times. The V and J genes are TRBV5-4 and TRBJ1-2; the D gene is possibly TRBD1 (6 bases). V was clipped by 1 base and J by 8 bases, with 18 bases between them. Germline V gene lookup returns CDR1 SGHNT and CDR2 YYREEE (reference sequence). This CDR3 comprises 15 residues. The CDR3 DNA reads TGTGCCAGCAGCTTGTACACGGGGGCTGTCGGCGGCTACACCTTC. This encodes CASSLYTGAVGGYTF. Full variable domain (outside the CDR3, taken from reference TRBV5-4 and TRBJ1-2): ETGVTQSPTHLIKTRGQQVTLRCSSQSGHNTVSWYQQALGQGPQFIFQYYREEENGRGNFPPRFSGLQFPNYSSELNVNALELDDSALYLCASSLYTGAVGGYTFGSGTRLTVV.

V gene TRBV6-5 combines with J gene TRBJ1-1; 10 nucleotides align to TRBD1. The CDR3 runs to 16 residues. The junction had 9 bases not matched to a gene; V was cut back by 3 bases and J by 5 bases. Germline values: CDR1 MNHEY, CDR2 SVGAGI. CDR3 coding DNA: TGTGCCAGCAGTTATATACCGGGACAGGGGAGAACTGAAGCTTTCTTT. This gives the protein CASSYIPGQGRTEAFF.

This chain connects TRBV24-1 to TRBJ2-1, with TRBD2 matching over 7 bases. This CDR3 has 15 residues. CDR1 and CDR2 from the germline V gene are KGHDR and SFDVKD. The V and J ends lost 3 bases and 5 bases, in that order; junction bases with no gene match: 6. The CDR3 bases are TGTGCCACCAGTGATGAAGGACTAGTCCACAATGAGCAGTTCTTC. It specifies CATSDEGLVHNEQFF.

This clonotype was detected only a few times. V is TRBV4-2 and J is TRBJ2-3; 10 positions agree with TRBD2. V was pared by 0 bases and J by 0 bases, with 3 bases of the junction left unmatched. Germline V gene data show CDR1 as LGHNA and CDR2 as YNFKEQ. This CDR3 contains 17 residues. The DNA of the CDR3 is TGTGCCAGCAGCCAAGAGCTAGCGGGGGTGAGCACAGATACGCAGTATTTT. This encodes CASSQELAGVSTDTQYF.

This sequence joins TRBV28 and TRBJ1-2, with D perhaps TRBD1 (5 bases). Germline CDR1 is MDHEN and CDR2 is SYDVKM. The CDR3 spans 13 residues. The V end was cut by 0 bases, the J end by 6 bases, with 8 bases between. The chain's CDR3 is CASSLWQGDGYTF. The CDR3 DNA reads TGTGCCAGCAGTTTATGGCAGGGAGATGGCTACACCTTC.

The rearrangement joins TRBV20-1 to TRBJ2-7, with D perhaps matching TRBD1 (5 bases). Trimming pared 1 base from V and 3 bases from J, leaving 7 bases between. The CDR3 has 12 residues. CDR1 and CDR2 (germline): DFQATT, SNEGSKA (reference sequence). The CDR3 nucleotides are TGCAGTGCTAGAGGGCAGGGCTACGAGCAGTACTTC. This gives the protein CSARGQGYEQYF.

The CDR3 region is CATSSSDRGGVETQYF. In nucleotides, the CDR3 is TGTGCCACCAGCAGCTCGGACAGGGGGGGAGTAGAGACCCAGTACTTC. The chain is built from TRBV15 and TRBJ2-5, with TRBD1 matching 10 bases. The length of the CDR3 is 16 residues. From germline, CDR1 is LNHNV and CDR2 YYDKDF (reference sequence). The V segment lost 3 bases and the J segment 4 bases; nucleotides outside the gene matches: 8.

The chain uses TRBV5-1 and TRBJ1-1; unclear D gene. Germline assignment: CDR1 SGHRS and CDR2 YFSETQ. The length of the CDR3 is 14 residues. Between the trimmed V and J ends, which lost 4 bases and 4 bases, there was a span of 14 bases. The CDR3, as DNA: TGCGCCAGCAGCCCCCGGGTCGGAGGCACTGAAGCTTTCTTT. Amino acid sequence: CASSPRVGGTEAFF.

The V and J genes are TRBV11-2 and TRBJ2-2; D remains ambiguous. Germline V lookup: CDR1 SGHAT, CDR2 FQNNGV. This CDR3 region has 15 residues. The V gene lost 5 bases and the J gene lost 2 bases, with 12 bases spanning the gap. The CDR3 bases are TGTGCCAGCAGCCTTAGACTGGACAACACCGGGGAGCTGTTTTTT. This codes for CASSLRLDNTGELFF.

A few counts support this clonotype. The gene calls are TRBV6-1 and TRBJ2-5; D ambiguous. Germline CDR1 is MNHNS and CDR2 is SASEGT. Trimming pared 6 bases from V and 5 bases from J, leaving 16 bases between. The CDR3 loop spans 14 amino acids. CDR3 protein: CASRSSGYGETQYF. CDR3 DNA: TGTGCCAGCAGGTCTTCAGGATATGGGGAGACCCAGTACTTC.

This clonotype was picked up a small number of times. The chain employs TRBV7-9 and TRBJ2-7; possibly TRBD1 for D (6 bases). From germline, CDR1 is SEHNR and CDR2 FQNEAQ (reference sequence). CDR3 length: 14 amino acids. The V and J ends lost 4 bases and 4 bases respectively, with 14 bases between them. The CDR3 sequence is CASSSTVQGYEQYF. As DNA, the CDR3 is TGTGCCAGCAGCTCTACCGTACAGGGTTACGAGCAGTACTTC.